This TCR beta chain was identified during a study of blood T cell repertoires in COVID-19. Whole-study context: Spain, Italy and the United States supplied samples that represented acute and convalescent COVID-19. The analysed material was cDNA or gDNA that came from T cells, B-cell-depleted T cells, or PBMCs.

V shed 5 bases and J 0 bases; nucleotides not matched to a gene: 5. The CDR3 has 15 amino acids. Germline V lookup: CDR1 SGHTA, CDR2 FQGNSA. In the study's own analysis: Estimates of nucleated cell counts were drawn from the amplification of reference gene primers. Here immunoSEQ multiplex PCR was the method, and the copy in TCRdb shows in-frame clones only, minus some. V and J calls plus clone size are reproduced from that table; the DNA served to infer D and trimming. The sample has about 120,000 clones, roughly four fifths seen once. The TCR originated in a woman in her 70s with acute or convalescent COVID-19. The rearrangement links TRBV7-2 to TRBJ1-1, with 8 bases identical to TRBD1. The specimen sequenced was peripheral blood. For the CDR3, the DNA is TGTGCCAGCAGCAGAAGACAGGGGATGAACACTGAAGCTTTCTTT. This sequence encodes CASSRRQGMNTEAFF.